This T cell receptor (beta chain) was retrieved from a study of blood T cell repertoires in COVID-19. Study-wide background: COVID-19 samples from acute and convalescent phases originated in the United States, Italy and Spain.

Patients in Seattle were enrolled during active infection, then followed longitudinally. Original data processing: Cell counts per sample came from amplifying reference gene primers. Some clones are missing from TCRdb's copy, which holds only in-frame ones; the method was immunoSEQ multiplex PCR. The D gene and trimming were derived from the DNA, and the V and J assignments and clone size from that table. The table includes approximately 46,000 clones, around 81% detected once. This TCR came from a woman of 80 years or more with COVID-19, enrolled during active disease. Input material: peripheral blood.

The DNA of the CDR3 is TGTGCCAGCAAGAGTGTGAGGGCCCTAGGGGGCTACACCTTC. Amino acid sequence: CASKSVRALGGYTF. The chain has TRBV25-1 and TRBJ1-2; D not certain. This CDR3 spans 14 amino acids. Germline CDR1 MGHDK, CDR2 SYGVNS. Trimming pared 7 bases from V and 8 bases from J, leaving 20 bases between.